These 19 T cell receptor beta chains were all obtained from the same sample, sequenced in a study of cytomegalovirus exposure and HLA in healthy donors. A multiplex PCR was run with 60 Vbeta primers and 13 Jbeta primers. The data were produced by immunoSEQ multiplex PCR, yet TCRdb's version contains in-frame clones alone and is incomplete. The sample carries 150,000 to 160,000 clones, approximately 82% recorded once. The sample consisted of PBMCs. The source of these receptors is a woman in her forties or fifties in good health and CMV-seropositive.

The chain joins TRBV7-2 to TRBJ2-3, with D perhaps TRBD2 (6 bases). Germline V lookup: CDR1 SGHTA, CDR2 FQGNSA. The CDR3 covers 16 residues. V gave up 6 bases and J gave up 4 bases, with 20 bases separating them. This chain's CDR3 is CASRTALAGRADTQYF. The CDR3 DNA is TGTGCCAGCAGAACCGCCCTCGCGGGGCGGGCAGATACGCAGTATTTT.

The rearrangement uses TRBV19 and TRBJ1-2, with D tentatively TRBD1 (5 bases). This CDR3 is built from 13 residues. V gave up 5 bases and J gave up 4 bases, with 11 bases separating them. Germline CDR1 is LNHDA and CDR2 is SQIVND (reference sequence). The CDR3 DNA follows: TGTGCCAGTAGTCCCGGGGGAGTCTATGGCTACACCTTC. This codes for CASSPGGVYGYTF.

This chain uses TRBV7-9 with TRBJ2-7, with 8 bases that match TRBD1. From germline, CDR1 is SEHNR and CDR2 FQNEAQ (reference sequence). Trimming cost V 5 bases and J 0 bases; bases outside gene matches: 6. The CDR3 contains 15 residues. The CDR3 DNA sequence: TGTGCCAGCAGCGGACAGGGCCCGAGCTCCTACGAGCAGTACTTC. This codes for CASSGQGPSSYEQYF.

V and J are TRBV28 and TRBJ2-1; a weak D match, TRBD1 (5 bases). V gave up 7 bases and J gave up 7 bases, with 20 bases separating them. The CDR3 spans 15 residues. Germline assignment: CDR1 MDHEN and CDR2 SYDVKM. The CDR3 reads CASTSPALGANEQFF. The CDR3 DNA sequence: TGTGCCAGCACCTCGCCGGCTTTAGGGGCGAATGAGCAGTTCTTC.

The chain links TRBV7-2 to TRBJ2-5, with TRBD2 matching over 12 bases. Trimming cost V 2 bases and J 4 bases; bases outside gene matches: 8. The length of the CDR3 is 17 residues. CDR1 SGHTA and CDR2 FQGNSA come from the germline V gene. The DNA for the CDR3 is TGTGCCAGCAGCTTACGCGGACTAGCGGGGTGGCGAGAGACCCAGTACTTC. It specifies CASSLRGLAGWRETQYF. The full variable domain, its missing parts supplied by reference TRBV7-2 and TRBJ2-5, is GAGVSQSPSNKVTEKGKDVELRCDPISGHTALYWYRQSLGQGLEFLIYFQGNSAPDKSGLPSDRFSAERTGGSVSTLTIQRTQQEDSAVYLCASSLRGLAGWRETQYFGPGTRLLVL.

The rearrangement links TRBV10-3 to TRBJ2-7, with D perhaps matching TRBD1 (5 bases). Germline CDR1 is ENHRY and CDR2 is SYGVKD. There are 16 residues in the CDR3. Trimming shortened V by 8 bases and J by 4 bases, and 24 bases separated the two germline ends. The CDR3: CAIYPRGFERAYEQYF. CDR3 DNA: TGTGCCATCTACCCTAGGGGCTTCGAGAGAGCATACGAGCAGTACTTC.

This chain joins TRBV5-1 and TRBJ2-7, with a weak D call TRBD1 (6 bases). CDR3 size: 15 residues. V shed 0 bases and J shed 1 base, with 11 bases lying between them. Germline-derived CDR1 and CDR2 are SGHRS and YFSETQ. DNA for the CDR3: TGCGCCAGCAGCTTGGGACAGGAGAAGTCCTACGAGCAGTACTTC. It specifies CASSLGQEKSYEQYF.

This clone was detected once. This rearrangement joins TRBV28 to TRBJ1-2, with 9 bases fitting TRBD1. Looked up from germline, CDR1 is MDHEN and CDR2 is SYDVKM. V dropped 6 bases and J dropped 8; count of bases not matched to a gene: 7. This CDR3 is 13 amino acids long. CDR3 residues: CASSPGQGPGYTF. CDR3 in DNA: TGTGCCAGCAGCCCCGGACAGGGGCCCGGCTACACCTTC.

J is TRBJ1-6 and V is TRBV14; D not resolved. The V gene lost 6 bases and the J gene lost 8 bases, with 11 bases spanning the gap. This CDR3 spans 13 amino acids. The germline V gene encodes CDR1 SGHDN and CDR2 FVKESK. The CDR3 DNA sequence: TGTGCCAGCAGGTCGTCCGGTGATTCACCCCTCCACTTT. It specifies CASRSSGDSPLHF.

Here the CDR3 DNA reads TGTGCCAGCAGCTACGGACAGGGGGAAGGCGAAGACAATGAGCAGTTCTTC. This codes for CASSYGQGEGEDNEQFF. This rearrangement joins TRBV7-7 to TRBJ2-1, with 10 bases that match TRBD1. In germline, CDR1 is SSHAT, CDR2 FNYEAQ (reference sequence). J lost 5 bases, V lost 4 bases, and 11 bases had no gene match. CDR3 length equals 17 residues.

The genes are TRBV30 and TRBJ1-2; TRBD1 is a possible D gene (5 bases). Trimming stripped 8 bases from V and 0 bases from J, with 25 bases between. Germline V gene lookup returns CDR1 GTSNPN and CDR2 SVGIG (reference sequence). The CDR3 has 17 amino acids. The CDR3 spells CAVEGAGDRRANYGYTF. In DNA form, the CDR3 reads TGTGCCGTGGAAGGGGCAGGCGACAGACGAGCTAACTATGGCTACACCTTC.

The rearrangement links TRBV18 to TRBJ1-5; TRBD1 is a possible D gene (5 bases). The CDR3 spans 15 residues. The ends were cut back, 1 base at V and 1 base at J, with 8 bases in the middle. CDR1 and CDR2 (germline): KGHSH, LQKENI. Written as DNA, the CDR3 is TGTGCCAGCTCACCACAGGGGTCAAGCAATCAGCCCCAGCATTTT. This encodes CASSPQGSSNQPQHF.

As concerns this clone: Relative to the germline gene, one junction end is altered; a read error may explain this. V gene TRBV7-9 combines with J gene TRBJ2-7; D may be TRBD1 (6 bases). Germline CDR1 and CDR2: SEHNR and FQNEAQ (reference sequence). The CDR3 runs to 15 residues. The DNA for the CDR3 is TGTTCCAGCAGATCGACATCAAAAGGGGGCTACGAGCAGTACTTC. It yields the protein CSSRSTSKGGYEQYF.

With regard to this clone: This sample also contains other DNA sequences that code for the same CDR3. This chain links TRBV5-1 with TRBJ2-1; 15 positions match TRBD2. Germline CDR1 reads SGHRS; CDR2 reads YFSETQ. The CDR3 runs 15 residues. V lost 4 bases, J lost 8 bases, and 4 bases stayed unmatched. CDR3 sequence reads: CASSTGLAGGDEQFF. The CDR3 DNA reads TGCGCCAGCAGCACAGGACTAGCGGGGGGGGATGAGCAGTTCTTC.

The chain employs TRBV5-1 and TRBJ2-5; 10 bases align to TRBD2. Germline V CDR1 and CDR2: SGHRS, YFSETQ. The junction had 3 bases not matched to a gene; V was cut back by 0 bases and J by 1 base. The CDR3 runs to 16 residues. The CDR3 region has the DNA TGCGCCAGCAGCTTGGGGGCTAGCGGGGGCCAAGAGACCCAGTACTTC. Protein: CASSLGASGGQETQYF.

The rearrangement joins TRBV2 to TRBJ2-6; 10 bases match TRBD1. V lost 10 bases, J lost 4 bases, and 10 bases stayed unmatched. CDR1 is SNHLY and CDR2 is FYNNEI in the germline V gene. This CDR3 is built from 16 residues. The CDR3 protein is CAINDRGLLGANVLTF. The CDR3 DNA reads TGTGCCATAAACGACAGGGGGCTATTAGGGGCCAACGTCCTGACTTTC.

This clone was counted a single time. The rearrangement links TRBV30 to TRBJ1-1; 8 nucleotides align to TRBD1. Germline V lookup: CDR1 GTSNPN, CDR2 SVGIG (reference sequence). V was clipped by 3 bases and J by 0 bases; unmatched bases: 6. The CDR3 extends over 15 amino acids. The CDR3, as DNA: TGTGCCTGGAGGATCAGGGGGCAGATGAACACTGAAGCTTTCTTT. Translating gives CAWRIRGQMNTEAFF.

As DNA, the CDR3 is TGTGCCTGGAGAGGTCCCGGGACAGGGGAAAGAGAAGCTTTCTTT. As protein: CAWRGPGTGEREAFF. This chain joins TRBV30 and TRBJ1-1; 10 nucleotides line up with TRBD1. With V trimmed by 3 bases and J by 8 bases, 12 bases remained unmatched. CDR1 and CDR2 (germline): GTSNPN, SVGIG (reference sequence). The CDR3 is 15 amino acids.

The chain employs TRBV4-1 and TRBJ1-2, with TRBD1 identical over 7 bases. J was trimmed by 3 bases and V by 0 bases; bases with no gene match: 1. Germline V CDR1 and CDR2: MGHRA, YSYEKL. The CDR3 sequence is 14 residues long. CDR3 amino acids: CASSQDTGDYGYTF. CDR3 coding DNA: TGCGCCAGCAGCCAAGATACAGGGGACTATGGCTACACCTTC.